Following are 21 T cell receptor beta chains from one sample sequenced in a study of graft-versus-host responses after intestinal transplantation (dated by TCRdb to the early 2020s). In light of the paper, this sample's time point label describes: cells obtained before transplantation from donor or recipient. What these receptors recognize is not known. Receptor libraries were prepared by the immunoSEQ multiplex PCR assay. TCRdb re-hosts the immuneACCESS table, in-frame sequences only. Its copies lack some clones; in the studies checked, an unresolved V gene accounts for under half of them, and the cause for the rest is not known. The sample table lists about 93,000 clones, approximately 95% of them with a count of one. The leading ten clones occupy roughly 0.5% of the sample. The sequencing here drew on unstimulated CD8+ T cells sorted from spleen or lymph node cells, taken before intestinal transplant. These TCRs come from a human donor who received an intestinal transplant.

The CDR3 sequence is CASSPGTSLSDTQYF. The DNA for the CDR3 is TGTGCCAGCAGCCCAGGGACTAGTTTGTCAGATACGCAGTATTTT. This chain links TRBV7-9 with TRBJ2-3; 8 bases are shared with TRBD2. V trimming: 5 bases; J trimming: 4 bases; junction bases outside the gene matches: 8. Germline CDR1 SEHNR, CDR2 FQNEAQ (reference sequence). The CDR3 consists of 15 residues.

CDR3 amino acids: CASAQGALGYTF. In DNA, the CDR3 is TGTGCCAGTGCGCAGGGGGCGTTGGGCTACACCTTC. The gene calls are TRBV19 and TRBJ1-2; 8 bases fit TRBD1. The V and J ends lost 8 bases and 8 bases, in that order; junction bases with no gene match: 7. This CDR3 is built from 12 residues. Germline CDR1 reads LNHDA; CDR2 reads SQIVND (reference sequence).

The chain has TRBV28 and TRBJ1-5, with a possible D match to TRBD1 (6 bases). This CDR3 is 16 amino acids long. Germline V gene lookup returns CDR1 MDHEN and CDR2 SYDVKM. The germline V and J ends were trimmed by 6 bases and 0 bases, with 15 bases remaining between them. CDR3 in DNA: TGTGCCAGCAGCCCCACACAGGGTTTTAGCAATCAGCCCCAGCATTTT. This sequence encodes CASSPTQGFSNQPQHF. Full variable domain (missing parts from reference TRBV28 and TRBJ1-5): DVKVTQSSRYLVKRTGEKVFLECVQDMDHENMFWYRQDPGLGLRLIYFSYDVKMKEKGDIPEGYSVSREKKERFSLILESASTNQTSMYLCASSPTQGFSNQPQHFGDGTRLSIL.

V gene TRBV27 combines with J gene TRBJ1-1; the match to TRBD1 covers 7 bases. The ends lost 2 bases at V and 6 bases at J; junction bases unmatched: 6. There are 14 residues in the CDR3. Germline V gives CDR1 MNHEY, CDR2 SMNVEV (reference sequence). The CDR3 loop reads CASSLGPGTAEAFF. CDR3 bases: TGTGCCAGCAGTTTAGGTCCAGGGACAGCTGAAGCTTTCTTT.

The CDR3 protein is CASSLGAGLGYGYTF. The CDR3 coding sequence is TGTGCCAGCAGCTTGGGTGCAGGGCTGGGGTATGGCTACACCTTC. The chain couples TRBV5-6 to TRBJ1-2; a possible D gene is TRBD1 (5 bases). The CDR3 is 15 amino acids. V gave up 0 bases and J gave up 5 bases, with 14 bases separating them. Germline-derived CDR1 and CDR2 are SGHDT and YYEEEE.

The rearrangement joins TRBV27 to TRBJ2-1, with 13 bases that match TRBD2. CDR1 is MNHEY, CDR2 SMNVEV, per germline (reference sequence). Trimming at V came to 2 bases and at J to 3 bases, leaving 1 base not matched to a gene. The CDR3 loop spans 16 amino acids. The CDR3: CASSLGTSGDYNEQFF. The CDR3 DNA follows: TGTGCCAGCAGTTTAGGGACTAGCGGGGACTACAATGAGCAGTTCTTC.

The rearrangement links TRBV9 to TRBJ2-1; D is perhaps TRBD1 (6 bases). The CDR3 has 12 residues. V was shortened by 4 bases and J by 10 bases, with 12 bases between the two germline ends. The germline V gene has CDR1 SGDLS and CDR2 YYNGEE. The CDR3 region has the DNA TGTGCCAGCAGCCACCAGGACAGCGAGCAGTTCTTC. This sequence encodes CASSHQDSEQFF.

The CDR3, as DNA: TGCAGCGTTGAAGATCCGGGAGCGACTGAAGCTTTCTTT. Protein product: CSVEDPGATEAFF. The V call is TRBV29-1, the J call TRBJ1-1; D uncertain. Germline-derived CDR1 and CDR2 are SQVTM and ANQGSEA. V was shortened by 0 bases and J by 5 bases, with 10 bases between the two germline ends. The CDR3 is 13 residues long.

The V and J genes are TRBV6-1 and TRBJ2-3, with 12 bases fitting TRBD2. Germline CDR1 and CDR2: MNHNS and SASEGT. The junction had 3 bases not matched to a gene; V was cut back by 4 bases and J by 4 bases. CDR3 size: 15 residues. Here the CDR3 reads CASSVASGGADTQYF. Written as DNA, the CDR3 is TGTGCCAGCAGTGTTGCTAGCGGGGGGGCAGATACGCAGTATTTT.

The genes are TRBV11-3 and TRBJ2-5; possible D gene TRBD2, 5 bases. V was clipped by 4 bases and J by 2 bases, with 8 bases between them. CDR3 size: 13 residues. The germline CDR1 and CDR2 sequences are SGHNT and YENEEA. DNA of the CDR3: TGTGCCAGCAGCTCCGAGGGACAAGAGACCCAGTACTTC. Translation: CASSSEGQETQYF.

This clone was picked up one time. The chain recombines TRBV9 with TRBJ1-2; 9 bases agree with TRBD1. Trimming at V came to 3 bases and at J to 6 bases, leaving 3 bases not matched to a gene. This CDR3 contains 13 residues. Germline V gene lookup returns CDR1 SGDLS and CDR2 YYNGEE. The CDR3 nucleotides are TGTGCCAGCAGCGGACAGGGGGGCAATGGCTACACCTTC. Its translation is CASSGQGGNGYTF.

The CDR3, as DNA: TGCGCCAGCAGCCAAGCAACACAAGCGGGAGCGTACGAGCAGTACTTC. It is translated as CASSQATQAGAYEQYF. The chain employs TRBV4-1 and TRBJ2-7; 8 nucleotides match TRBD2. Germline assignment: CDR1 MGHRA and CDR2 YSYEKL. V dropped 1 base and J dropped 4; count of bases not matched to a gene: 9. The CDR3 extends over 16 amino acids.

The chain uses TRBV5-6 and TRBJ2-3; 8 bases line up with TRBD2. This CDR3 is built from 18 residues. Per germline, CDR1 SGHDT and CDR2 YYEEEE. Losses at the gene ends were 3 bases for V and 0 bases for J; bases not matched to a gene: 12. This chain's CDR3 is CASSSNSGEPASTDTQYF. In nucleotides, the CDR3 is TGTGCCAGCAGCTCAAATAGCGGGGAGCCGGCGAGCACAGATACGCAGTATTTT.

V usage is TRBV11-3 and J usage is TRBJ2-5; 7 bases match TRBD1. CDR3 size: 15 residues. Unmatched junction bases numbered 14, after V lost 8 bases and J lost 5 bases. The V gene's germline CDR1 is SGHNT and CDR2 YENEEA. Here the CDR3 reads CASGRWDSGVETQYF. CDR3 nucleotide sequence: TGTGCCAGCGGAAGGTGGGACAGCGGAGTTGAGACCCAGTACTTC.

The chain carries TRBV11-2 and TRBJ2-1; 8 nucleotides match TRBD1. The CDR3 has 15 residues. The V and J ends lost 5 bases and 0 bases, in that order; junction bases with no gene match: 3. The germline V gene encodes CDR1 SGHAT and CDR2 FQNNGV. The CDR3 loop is CASSGQGISYNEQFF. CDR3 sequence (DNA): TGTGCCAGCAGCGGACAGGGCATCTCCTACAATGAGCAGTTCTTC.

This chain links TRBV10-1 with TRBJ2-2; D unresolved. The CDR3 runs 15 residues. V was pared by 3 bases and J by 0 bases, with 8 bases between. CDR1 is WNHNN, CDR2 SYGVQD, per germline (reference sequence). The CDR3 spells CASSDPVTNTGELFF. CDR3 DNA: TGCGCCAGCAGTGACCCGGTAACGAACACCGGGGAGCTGTTTTTT.

In DNA, the CDR3 is TGTGCCAGCAGTTTGTGGGACAGGGAGAACACCGGGGAGCTGTTTTTT. Encoded protein: CASSLWDRENTGELFF. V usage is TRBV27 and J usage is TRBJ2-2; 9 bases are shared with TRBD1. Trimming at V came to 3 bases and at J to 1 base, leaving 3 bases not matched to a gene. This CDR3 has 16 residues. Germline V gives CDR1 MNHEY, CDR2 SMNVEV (reference sequence).

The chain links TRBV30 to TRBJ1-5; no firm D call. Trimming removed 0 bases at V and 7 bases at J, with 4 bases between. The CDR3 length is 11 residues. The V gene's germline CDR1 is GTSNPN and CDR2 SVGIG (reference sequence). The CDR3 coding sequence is TGTGCCTGGAGTGTCGGGCAGCCCCAGCATTTT. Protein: CAWSVGQPQHF.

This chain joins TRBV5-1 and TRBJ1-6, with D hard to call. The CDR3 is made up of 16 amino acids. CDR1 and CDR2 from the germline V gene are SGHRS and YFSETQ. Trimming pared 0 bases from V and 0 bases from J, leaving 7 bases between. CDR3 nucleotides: TGCGCCAGCAGCTTGGAGCTAAGCTCCTATAATTCACCCCTCCACTTT. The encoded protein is CASSLELSSYNSPLHF.

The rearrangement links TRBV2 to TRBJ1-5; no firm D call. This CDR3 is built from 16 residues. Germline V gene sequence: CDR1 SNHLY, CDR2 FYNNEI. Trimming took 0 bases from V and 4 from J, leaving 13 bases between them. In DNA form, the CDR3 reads TGTGCCAGCAGTGAAGCGCTTCTGATGGAGAATCAGCCCCAGCATTTT. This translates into CASSEALLMENQPQHF.

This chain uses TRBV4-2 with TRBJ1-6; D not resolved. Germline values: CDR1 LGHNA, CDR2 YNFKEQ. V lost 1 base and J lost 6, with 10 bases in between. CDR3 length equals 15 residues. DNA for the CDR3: TGTGCCAGCAGCCAAGGCATGGAGATTAATTCACCCCTCCACTTT. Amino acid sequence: CASSQGMEINSPLHF.